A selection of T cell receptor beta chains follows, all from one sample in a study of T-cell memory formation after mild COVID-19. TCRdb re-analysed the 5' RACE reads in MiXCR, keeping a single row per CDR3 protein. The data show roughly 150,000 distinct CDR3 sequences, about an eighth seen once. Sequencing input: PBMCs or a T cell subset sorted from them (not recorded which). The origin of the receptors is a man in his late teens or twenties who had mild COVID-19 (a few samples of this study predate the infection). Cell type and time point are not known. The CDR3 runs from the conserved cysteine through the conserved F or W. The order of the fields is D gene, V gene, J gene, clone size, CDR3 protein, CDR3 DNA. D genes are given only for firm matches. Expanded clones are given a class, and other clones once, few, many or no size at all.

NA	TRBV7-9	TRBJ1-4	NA	CASSPGLSYEKLFF	TGTGCCAGCAGCCCGGGGTTGTCTTATGAAAAACTGTTTTTT
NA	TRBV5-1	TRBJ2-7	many	CASSRDNYEQYF	TGCGCCAGCAGCCGGGACAACTACGAGCAGTACTTC
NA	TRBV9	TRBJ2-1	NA	CASSRGTNEQFF	TGTGCCTCATCGCGGGGTACCAATGAGCAGTTCTTC
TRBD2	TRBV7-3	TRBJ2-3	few	CASSFGGGDTQYF	TGTGCCAGCAGCTTTGGGGGGGGAGATACGCAGTATTTT
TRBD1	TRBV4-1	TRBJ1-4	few	CASSQDQGANGREKLFF	TGCGCCAGCAGCCAAGATCAGGGGGCGAACGGAAGAGAAAAACTGTTTTTT
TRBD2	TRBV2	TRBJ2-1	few	CASVAGGSGEQFF	TGTGCCAGCGTAGCGGGGGGTTCGGGTGAGCAGTTCTTC
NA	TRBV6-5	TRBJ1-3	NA	CASRNRDTGNTIYF	TGTGCCAGCAGAAACAGGGACACTGGAAACACCATATATTTT
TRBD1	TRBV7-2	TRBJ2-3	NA	CASSSRQGGADTQYF	TGTGCCAGCAGCTCGCGACAGGGGGGGGCAGATACGCAGTATTTT
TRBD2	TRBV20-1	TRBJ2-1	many	CSAPASGAYNEQFF	TGCAGTGCTCCCGCTAGCGGGGCCTACAATGAGCAGTTCTTC
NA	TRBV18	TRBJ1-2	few	CASSLGEGNTF	TGTGCCAGCTCACTGGGAGAGGGAAACACCTTC
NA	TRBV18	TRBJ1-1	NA	CASSPPATTTEAFF	TGTGCCAGCTCACCACCGGCCACGACGACTGAAGCTTTCTTT
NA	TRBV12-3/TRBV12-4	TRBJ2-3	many	CASSFPGTDTQYF	TGTGCCAGCAGTTTCCCAGGCACAGATACGCAGTATTTT
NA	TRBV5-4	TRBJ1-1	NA	CASSLETGNTEAFF	TGTGCCAGCAGCTTGGAAACAGGGAACACTGAAGCTTTCTTT
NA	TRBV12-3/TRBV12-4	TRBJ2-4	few	CASSFGGAKNIQYF	TGTGCCAGCAGTTTTGGTGGGGCCAAAAACATTCAGTACTTC
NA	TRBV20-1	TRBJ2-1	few	CSASSGDSSLYNEQFF	TGCAGTGCTAGCAGCGGCGACTCCTCCCTGTACAATGAGCAGTTCTTC
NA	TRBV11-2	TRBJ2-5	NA	CASSHQGPWTDQETQYF	TGTGCCAGCAGCCATCAAGGCCCTTGGACAGACCAAGAGACCCAGTACTTC
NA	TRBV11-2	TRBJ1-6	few	CASSGERGSPLHF	TGTGCCAGCAGTGGGGAACGGGGTTCACCCCTCCACTTT
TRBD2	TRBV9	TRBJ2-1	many	CASSGGAANEQFF	TGTGCCAGTAGCGGGGGGGCCGCCAATGAGCAGTTCTTC
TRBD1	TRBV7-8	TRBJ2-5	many	CASSFDREETQYF	TGTGCCAGCAGCTTTGACAGGGAGGAGACCCAGTACTTC
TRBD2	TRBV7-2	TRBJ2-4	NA	CASSMTSGGGNIQYF	TGTGCCAGCAGCATGACTAGCGGGGGCGGGAACATTCAGTACTTC
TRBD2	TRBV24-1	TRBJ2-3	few	CATSDSGTSGGLDTQYF	TGTGCCACCAGTGATTCCGGGACTAGCGGGGGACTTGATACGCAGTATTTT
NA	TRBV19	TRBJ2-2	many	CASSRISLNTGELFF	TGTGCCAGTAGTAGGATCAGTTTGAACACCGGGGAGCTGTTTTTT
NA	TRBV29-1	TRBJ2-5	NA	CSVEGQEETQYF	TGCAGCGTTGAAGGGCAAGAAGAGACCCAGTACTTC
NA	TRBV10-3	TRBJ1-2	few	CAISESIGQDGYTF	TGTGCCATCAGTGAGTCGATCGGGCAGGATGGCTACACCTTC
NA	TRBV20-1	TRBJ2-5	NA	CSASHGRETQYF	TGCAGTGCTAGTCACGGGCGGGAGACCCAGTACTTC
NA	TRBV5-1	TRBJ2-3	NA	CASSLASFITDTQYF	TGCGCCAGCAGCTTGGCTAGCTTTATCACAGATACGCAGTATTTT
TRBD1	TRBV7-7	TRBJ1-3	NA	CASSQDRGLDIYF	TGTGCTAGCAGCCAAGACAGGGGTTTGGACATATATTTT
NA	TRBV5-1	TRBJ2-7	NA	CASSSTGTRDYEQYF	TGCGCCAGCAGCTCAACCGGGACACGAGACTACGAGCAGTACTTC
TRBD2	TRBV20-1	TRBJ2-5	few	CSARDSGGQETQYF	TGCAGTGCTAGAGATAGCGGGGGACAAGAGACCCAGTACTTC
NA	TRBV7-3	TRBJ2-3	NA	CASSLFLSAGRTDTQYF	TGTGCCAGCAGCTTATTTCTTTCGGCAGGACGCACAGATACGCAGTATTTT
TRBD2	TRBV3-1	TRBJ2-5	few	CASSQDRTSGGYQETQYF	TGTGCCAGCAGCCAAGATAGAACTAGCGGGGGGTACCAAGAGACCCAGTACTTC
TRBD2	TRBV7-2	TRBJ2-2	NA	CASSLRLATGELFF	TGTGCCAGCAGTCTTCGACTAGCCACCGGGGAGCTGTTTTTT
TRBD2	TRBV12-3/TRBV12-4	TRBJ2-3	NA	CASSLRGGGDTQYF	TGTGCCAGCAGTTTACGGGGGGGCGGCGATACGCAGTATTTT
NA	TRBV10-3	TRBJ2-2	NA	CAIGGTERPGELFF	TGTGCCATCGGGGGGACAGAAAGGCCCGGGGAGCTGTTTTTT
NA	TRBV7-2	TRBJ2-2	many	CASSFLRTGELFF	TGTGCCAGCAGCTTTCTCAGGACCGGGGAGCTGTTTTTT
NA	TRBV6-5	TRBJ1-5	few	CASSYSRNSNQPQHF	TGTGCCAGCAGTTACAGTCGGAATAGCAATCAGCCCCAGCATTTT
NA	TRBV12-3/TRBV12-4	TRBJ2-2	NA	CASTLRVGELFF	TGTGCCAGCACTCTACGGGTTGGGGAGCTGTTTTTT
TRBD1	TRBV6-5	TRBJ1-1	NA	CASSRTGTNTEAFF	TGTGCCAGCAGTAGGACAGGGACGAACACTGAAGCTTTCTTT
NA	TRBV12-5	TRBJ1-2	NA	CASGFEERGYTF	TGTGCTAGTGGTTTTGAGGAGAGGGGCTACACCTTC
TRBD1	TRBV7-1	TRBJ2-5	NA	CASRRQGAGETQYF	TGTGCCAGCAGGCGACAGGGGGCCGGGGAGACCCAGTACTTC
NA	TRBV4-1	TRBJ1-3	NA	CASSRAGVTSGNTIYF	TGCGCCAGCAGCCGAGCCGGTGTCACCTCTGGAAACACCATATATTTT
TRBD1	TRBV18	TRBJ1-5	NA	CASSGTGDSNQPQHF	TGTGCCAGCTCCGGGACAGGGGATAGCAATCAGCCCCAGCATTTT
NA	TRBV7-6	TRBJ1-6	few	CASSVRAGPNSPLHF	TGTGCCAGCAGTGTCAGGGCCGGCCCGAATTCACCCCTCCACTTT
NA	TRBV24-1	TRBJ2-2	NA	CATSDPGRNTGELFF	TGTGCCACCAGTGACCCGGGACGGAACACCGGGGAGCTGTTTTTT
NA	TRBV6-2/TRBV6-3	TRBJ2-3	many	CASSRRGGVTDTQYF	TGTGCCAGCTCGAGGAGGGGGGGGGTCACAGATACGCAGTATTTT
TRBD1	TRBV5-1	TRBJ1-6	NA	CASSLDPRRTGGNSPLHF	TGCGCCAGCAGCTTGGACCCGCGAAGGACAGGGGGAAATTCACCCCTCCACTTT
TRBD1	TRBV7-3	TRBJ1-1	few	CASSRTGATEAFF	TGTGCCAGCAGCCGTACAGGGGCCACTGAAGCTTTCTTT
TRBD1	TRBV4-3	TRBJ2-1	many	CASSQDPGQGWFEQFF	TGCGCCAGCAGCCAAGATCCAGGACAGGGGTGGTTTGAGCAGTTCTTC
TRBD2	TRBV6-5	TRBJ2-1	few	CASRRLAGGYNEQFF	TGTGCCAGCAGGAGACTAGCGGGGGGTTACAATGAGCAGTTCTTC
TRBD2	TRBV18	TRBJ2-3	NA	CASSPGTSGGHYTDTQYF	TGTGCCAGCTCCCCCGGGACTAGCGGGGGGCATTACACAGATACGCAGTATTTT